A selection of T cell receptor beta chains follows, all from one sample in a study of vaccination and CD4 T cells after COVID-19. From the PCR reads, TCRdb called clonotypes with MiXCR, one entry per CDR3 protein. The sample shows over 13,000 distinct CDR3 sequences, about half of them seen only once. The antigens of these receptors remain unknown. Source material: CD4+ T cells from blood, cultured in vitro. The receptors come from a human donor who had recovered from COVID-19. The CDR3 runs from the conserved cysteine through the conserved F or W. Each record gives: D gene, V gene, clone size, J gene, CDR3 protein, CDR3 DNA. The D gene is left open where the match is weak. Size is omitted from some rows. Given values are once, few, many or a class for expanded clones.

-	TRBV11-2	-	TRBJ1-1	CASSLSNKGTEAFF	TGTGCCAGCAGCTTATCAAATAAGGGGACTGAAGCTTTCTTT
TRBD1	TRBV12-5	-	TRBJ2-7	CASGLGLGDRDSYEQYF	TGTGCTAGTGGTTTGGGCCTCGGGGACAGGGATTCCTACGAGCAGTACTTC
TRBD2	TRBV27	-	TRBJ2-1	CASRQSGRASNEQFF	TGTGCCAGCAGACAAAGCGGGAGGGCCTCCAATGAGCAGTTCTTC
TRBD1	TRBV6-5	-	TRBJ2-7	CASSYPGQGSYEQYF	TGTGCCAGCAGTTACCCCGGACAGGGCTCCTACGAGCAGTACTTC
-	TRBV11-3	few	TRBJ2-7	CASSLGTGRSTEQYF	TGTGCCAGCAGCTTAGGAACAGGGAGGTCCACCGAGCAGTACTTC
-	TRBV5-8	few	TRBJ1-2	CASSSRYGYTF	TGTGCCAGCAGCTCAAGATATGGCTACACCTTC
TRBD2	TRBV2	-	TRBJ2-3	CGAGGPADTQYF	TGTGGAGCGGGAGGGCCCGCAGATACGCAGTATTTT
-	TRBV20-1	large	TRBJ1-1	CSAAEETEAFF	TGCAGTGCTGCGGAAGAGACTGAAGCTTTCTTT
-	TRBV7-2	-	TRBJ2-1	CASSLGTSTYNEQFF	TGTGCCAGCAGCCTGGGGACAAGCACCTACAATGAGCAGTTCTTC
TRBD2	TRBV24-1	few	TRBJ2-1	CATSDLVTSGNSNEQFF	TGTGCCACCAGTGATTTGGTCACTAGCGGGAACTCAAATGAGCAGTTCTTC
TRBD1	TRBV7-6	-	TRBJ2-7	CASSLIRDSYEQYF	TGTGCCAGCAGCCTTATCCGGGACAGCTACGAGCAGTACTTC
-	TRBV19	-	TRBJ2-1	CASKAGSDNEQFF	TGTGCCAGTAAGGCTGGGTCTGACAATGAGCAGTTCTTC
TRBD2	TRBV11-3	-	TRBJ2-1	CASSLVVTSGMGVNEQFF	TGTGCCAGCAGCTTAGTAGTGACTAGCGGGATGGGGGTAAATGAGCAGTTCTTC
-	TRBV9	-	TRBJ2-2	CASSVRYTGELFF	TGTGCCAGCAGCGTTAGATACACCGGGGAGCTGTTTTTT
-	TRBV4-2	once	TRBJ2-5	CASSRRQEETQYF	TGTGCCAGCAGCCGAAGACAGGAAGAGACCCAGTACTTC
-	TRBV29-1	few	TRBJ2-7	CSVVKGQLGEQYF	TGCAGCGTCGTTAAGGGTCAGTTGGGCGAGCAGTACTTC
TRBD1	TRBV27	-	TRBJ1-6	CASKSTGGASPLHF	TGTGCCAGCAAATCGACAGGGGGCGCTTCACCCCTCCACTTT
TRBD1	TRBV5-1	-	TRBJ2-5	CASSPTGGAEETQYF	TGCGCCAGCAGCCCGACAGGGGGCGCGGAGGAGACCCAGTACTTC
-	TRBV12-2	-	TRBJ1-6	CASRLGYYNSPLHF	TGTGCAAGTCGCTTGGGATACTATAATTCACCCCTCCACTTT
-	TRBV12-3/TRBV12-4	-	TRBJ1-1	CASSSGRANTEAFF	TGTGCCAGCAGTTCAGGACGGGCAAACACTGAAGCTTTCTTT
-	TRBV4-1	once	TRBJ2-7	CASSHIGAEQYF	TGCGCCAGCAGCCATATCGGGGCCGAGCAGTACTTC
-	TRBV18	few	TRBJ2-7	CASSPRSGGEQYF	TGTGCCAGCTCACCTCGGTCGGGTGGCGAGCAGTACTTC
-	TRBV7-3	-	TRBJ1-1	CASSLSPGNTEAFF	TGTGCCAGCAGCTTAAGCCCGGGTAACACTGAAGCTTTCTTT
TRBD2	TRBV27	-	TRBJ2-3	CASSFAAGSTDTQYF	TGTGCCAGCAGTTTCGCAGCGGGAAGCACAGATACGCAGTATTTT
-	TRBV6-2/TRBV6-3	few	TRBJ2-3	CASSSRRGLVTQYF	TGTGCCAGCAGTTCCCGGAGGGGGCTCGTTACGCAGTATTTT
TRBD2	TRBV5-4	-	TRBJ2-1	CASSSLAGIYNEQFF	TGTGCCAGCAGCTCCTTAGCGGGAATATACAATGAGCAGTTCTTC
-	TRBV20-1	-	TRBJ1-5	CSASSPLGHSNQPQHF	TGCAGTGCTAGTTCCCCCCTAGGACATAGCAATCAGCCCCAGCATTTT
-	TRBV12-3/TRBV12-4	once	TRBJ1-2	CASSFRQDHGYTF	TGTGCCAGCAGTTTTCGGCAGGACCATGGCTACACCTTC
TRBD1	TRBV6-5	-	TRBJ1-5	CASSSEQGEFGQPQHF	TGTGCCAGCAGTTCGGAGCAGGGGGAATTCGGGCAGCCCCAGCATTTT
-	TRBV29-1	once	TRBJ1-2	CSAQRDYGYTF	TGCAGCGCCCAGCGAGATTATGGCTACACCTTC
-	TRBV12-5	-	TRBJ1-2	CASGLAENYGYTF	TGTGCTAGTGGTTTGGCTGAAAACTATGGCTACACCTTC
-	TRBV11-2	-	TRBJ2-7	CASGKDAAYEQYF	TGTGCCAGCGGTAAGGACGCCGCCTACGAGCAGTACTTC
TRBD2	TRBV7-8	-	TRBJ2-3	CASSLREGRTDTQYF	TGTGCCAGCAGCTTGCGGGAGGGACGGACAGATACGCAGTATTTT
-	TRBV19	-	TRBJ1-6	CASSFSRSSGPLHF	TGTGCCAGTAGTTTCAGCCGTAGTAGCGGACCCCTCCACTTT
TRBD2	TRBV6-1	few	TRBJ2-2	CASKLAGYTGELFF	TGTGCCAGCAAATTAGCGGGATACACCGGGGAGCTGTTTTTT
-	TRBV7-2	few	TRBJ1-1	CASSLQKNTEAFF	TGTGCCAGCAGCTTGCAGAAGAACACTGAAGCTTTCTTT
-	TRBV6-1	-	TRBJ1-2	CASSPTGENYYGYTF	TGTGCCAGCAGTCCGACTGGGGAAAACTATTATGGCTACACCTTC
-	TRBV7-9	few	TRBJ1-2	CASSPRSTSNYGYTF	TGTGCCAGCAGCCCCAGGTCGACCTCGAACTATGGCTACACCTTC
-	TRBV27	-	TRBJ1-5	CASSPAGSNQPQHF	TGTGCCAGCAGTCCGGCCGGATCCAACCAGCCCCAGCATTTT
-	TRBV6-2/TRBV6-3	-	TRBJ1-1	CASGDPRYTEAFF	TGTGCCAGCGGCGACCCTCGGTACACTGAAGCTTTCTTT
TRBD1	TRBV6-2/TRBV6-3	few	TRBJ2-2	CASSWTGTGNTGELFF	TGTGCCAGCAGTTGGACCGGGACAGGGAACACCGGGGAGCTGTTTTTT
TRBD1	TRBV6-5	-	TRBJ1-1	CASSYQGDTEAFF	TGTGCCAGCAGTTACCAGGGGGACACTGAAGCTTTCTTT
TRBD2	TRBV11-3	-	TRBJ2-5	CASSLGRSSGSVGETQYF	TGTGCCAGCAGCTTAGGGAGGTCTAGCGGGAGTGTCGGCGAGACCCAGTACTTC
TRBD1	TRBV6-2/TRBV6-3	-	TRBJ1-1	CASSSDRGTEAFF	TGTGCCAGCAGTTCGGACAGGGGGACTGAAGCTTTCTTT
-	TRBV6-1	-	TRBJ2-7	CASSRGIDEQYF	TGTGCCAGCTCTAGGGGGATCGACGAGCAGTACTTC
TRBD2	TRBV30	few	TRBJ2-1	CAWSAGTSSYNEQFF	TGTGCCTGGAGTGCTGGGACTAGTTCCTACAATGAGCAGTTCTTC
-	TRBV7-6	-	TRBJ2-7	CASSLVRGEQYF	TGTGCCAGCAGCTTAGTCAGAGGCGAGCAGTACTTC
-	TRBV7-3	once	TRBJ2-7	CARVLHSYKQYF	TGTGCCAGGGTGCTGCACTCCTACAAGCAGTACTTC
-	TRBV10-3	few	TRBJ1-2	CAISDVSTPPYTF	TGTGCCATCAGTGATGTGTCTACCCCGCCCTACACCTTC
-	TRBV11-3	few	TRBJ2-5	CASSRRPYGTSVEETQYF	TGTGCCAGCAGCCGGCGGCCCTATGGGACCAGTGTTGAGGAGACCCAGTACTTC
-	TRBV11-3	-	TRBJ2-3	CASSGGRTDTQYF	TGTGCCAGCAGCGGAGGCCGGACAGATACGCAGTATTTT
-	TRBV6-1	-	TRBJ2-2	CASSERQGGTGELFF	TGTGCCAGCAGTGAAAGGCAGGGAGGCACCGGGGAGCTGTTTTTT
-	TRBV6-2/TRBV6-3	few	TRBJ2-2	CASRTVITPPGELFF	TGTGCCAGCAGGACAGTTATCACCCCACCCGGGGAGCTGTTTTTT
-	TRBV20-1	-	TRBJ1-2	CSARDLAQGRGYTF	TGCAGTGCTAGAGACCTTGCACAGGGAAGAGGCTACACCTTC